One and the same sample provided the 14 T cell receptor beta chains below, sequenced in a study of cytomegalovirus exposure and HLA in healthy donors. Assay used: immunoSEQ multiplex PCR; TCRdb lists only in-frame clones, some missing. The sample has 200,000 or so clones; roughly 84% are singletons. The sample comprised PBMCs. Receptors originate from a woman aged 30 to 39 in good health and CMV-seropositive.

The chain recombines TRBV10-3 with TRBJ2-1, with 10 positions matching TRBD2. The germline CDR1 and CDR2 sequences are ENHRY and SYGVKD. The junction had 8 bases not matched to a gene; V was cut back by 3 bases and J by 15 bases. The CDR3 covers 13 residues. CDR3 in DNA: TGTGCCATCAGTGATTATACTAGCGGGATTCTGTTCTTC. Protein product: CAISDYTSGILFF.

This clone was seen a handful of times. V usage is TRBV5-1 and J usage is TRBJ1-2; D not certain. V dropped 4 bases and J dropped 5 bases, with 18 bases sitting between them. The germline V gene has CDR1 SGHRS and CDR2 YFSETQ. The CDR3 has 15 residues. Written as DNA, the CDR3 is TGCGCCAGCAGCCCCCCGGAGGGTTTATCGTATGGCTACACCTTC. Its protein product is CASSPPEGLSYGYTF.

V usage is TRBV5-1 and J usage is TRBJ2-7; weak D call: TRBD2 (6 bases). Germline V gene data show CDR1 as SGHRS and CDR2 as YFSETQ. The V and J ends lost 2 bases and 0 bases respectively, with 9 bases between them. The CDR3 is 14 amino acids. CDR3 region: CASSFTSNSYEQYF. In DNA, the CDR3 is TGCGCCAGCAGCTTCACTAGCAACTCCTACGAGCAGTACTTC. Complete variable domain (other parts from reference TRBV5-1 and TRBJ2-7): KAGVTQTPRYLIKTRGQQVTLSCSPISGHRSVSWYQQTPGQGLQFLFEYFSETQRNKGNFPGRFSGRQFSNSRSEMNVSTLELGDSALYLCASSFTSNSYEQYFGPGTRLTVT.

V is TRBV19 and J is TRBJ1-1, with D possibly being TRBD1 (5 bases). Germline CDR1 and CDR2: LNHDA and SQIVND (reference sequence). V dropped 8 bases and J dropped 6 bases, with 25 bases sitting between them. The CDR3 loop spans 16 amino acids. CDR3 coding DNA: TGTGCCAGTGTCGACCCCGGAGTCAGGGAATTTTCTGAAGCTTTCTTT. It specifies CASVDPGVREFSEAFF.

The genes are TRBV29-1 and TRBJ2-3, with D uncertain. V lost 6 bases and J 3 bases, leaving 10 bases between the germline ends. Germline V gene sequence: CDR1 SQVTM, CDR2 ANQGSEA. CDR3 length: 12 amino acids. DNA for the CDR3: TGCAGCGTCCGCCTACCTACAGATACGCAGTATTTT. As protein: CSVRLPTDTQYF.

The rearrangement links TRBV6-5 to TRBJ2-1; D may be TRBD2 (5 bases). The germline CDR1 and CDR2 sequences are MNHEY and SVGAGI. V was cut by 11 bases and J by 6 bases, with 14 bases left in between. The CDR3 sequence is 12 residues long. The CDR3 nucleotides read TGTGCCGTTGGGAGCCCCCTCAATGAGCAGTTCTTC. It yields the protein CAVGSPLNEQFF.

The CDR3 loop is CASSSTTTGRTYGYTF. CDR3 coding DNA: TGTGCCAGCAGCTCAACGACGACAGGGAGGACCTATGGCTACACCTTC. The V gene is TRBV7-9, the J gene TRBJ1-2; 7 nucleotides align to TRBD1. V shed 4 bases, J shed 4 bases, and the junction held 12 bases outside the gene matches. Germline assignment: CDR1 SEHNR and CDR2 FQNEAQ (reference sequence). The CDR3 spans 16 residues. Looking up the rest from reference TRBV7-9 and TRBJ1-2 gives the full variable domain: DTGVSQNPRHKITKRGQNVTFRCDPISEHNRLYWYRQTLGQGPEFLTYFQNEAQLEKSRLLSDRFSAERPKGSFSTLEIQRTEQGDSAMYLCASSSTTTGRTYGYTFGSGTRLTVV.

The CDR3 region has the DNA TGTGCCAGCAGCCAATGGCCAGGGGACAACGAGCAGTACTTC. Amino acid sequence: CASSQWPGDNEQYF. V is TRBV16 and J is TRBJ2-7; D possibly corresponds to TRBD1 (6 bases). Germline V CDR1 and CDR2: KGHSY, FQNENV. The CDR3 is made up of 14 amino acids. V was shortened by 1 base and J by 5 bases, with 12 bases between the two germline ends.

V and J are TRBV30 and TRBJ2-3; 8 nucleotides line up with TRBD2. CDR3 size: 14 residues. Germline loops: CDR1 GTSNPN, CDR2 SVGIG (reference sequence). V was clipped by 1 base and J by 1 base; unmatched bases: 1. The CDR3 reads CAWSAGGGTDTQYF. The CDR3 bases are TGTGCCTGGAGTGCCGGGGGGGGCACAGATACGCAGTATTTT.

This clone was detected once. This chain links TRBV11-3 with TRBJ1-1; D is undetermined. V dropped 4 bases and J dropped 3 bases, with 6 bases sitting between them. Germline V gives CDR1 SGHNT, CDR2 YENEEA. This CDR3 has 12 amino acids. The CDR3 here is CASSSPYTEAFF. CDR3 coding DNA: TGTGCCAGCAGCTCCCCATACACTGAAGCTTTCTTT.

The chain is built from TRBV20-1 and TRBJ1-4; D gene unclear. The V gene lost 4 bases and the J gene lost 6 bases, with 6 bases spanning the gap. This CDR3 has 11 amino acids. The germline CDR1 and CDR2 sequences are DFQATT and SNEGSKA (reference sequence). CDR3: CSAILDEKLFF. The CDR3 coding sequence is TGCAGTGCTATCCTTGATGAAAAACTGTTTTTT.

This chain uses TRBV6-5 with TRBJ1-1; the D is unclear. Germline CDR1 reads MNHEY; CDR2 reads SVGAGI. The CDR3 sequence is 13 residues long. Trimming shortened V by 5 bases and J by 10 bases, and 17 bases separated the two germline ends. The CDR3 sequence: CASSRFRGTRAFF. In DNA, the CDR3 is TGTGCCAGCAGTCGATTCCGGGGAACGAGAGCTTTCTTT.

The rearrangement joins TRBV6-6 to TRBJ2-1; perhaps TRBD2 as D (6 bases). The CDR3 is made up of 14 amino acids. CDR1 is MNHNY, CDR2 SVGAGI, per germline (reference sequence). V was clipped by 2 bases and J by 5 bases, with 10 bases between them. The CDR3, as DNA: TGTGCCAGCAGTTACCCGGACTACCACAATGAGCAGTTCTTC. As protein: CASSYPDYHNEQFF.

Regarding this clone: The junction does not match germline at one end; this may be a read error. The rearrangement uses TRBV9 and TRBJ2-7; 10 nucleotides align to TRBD2. The germline CDR1 and CDR2 sequences are SGDLS and YYNGEE. The CDR3 is 13 amino acids. CDR3 protein: CASSVEAGGPVRF. The CDR3 coding sequence is TGTGCCAGCAGCGTAGAAGCGGGAGGGCCCGTCCGCTTC.